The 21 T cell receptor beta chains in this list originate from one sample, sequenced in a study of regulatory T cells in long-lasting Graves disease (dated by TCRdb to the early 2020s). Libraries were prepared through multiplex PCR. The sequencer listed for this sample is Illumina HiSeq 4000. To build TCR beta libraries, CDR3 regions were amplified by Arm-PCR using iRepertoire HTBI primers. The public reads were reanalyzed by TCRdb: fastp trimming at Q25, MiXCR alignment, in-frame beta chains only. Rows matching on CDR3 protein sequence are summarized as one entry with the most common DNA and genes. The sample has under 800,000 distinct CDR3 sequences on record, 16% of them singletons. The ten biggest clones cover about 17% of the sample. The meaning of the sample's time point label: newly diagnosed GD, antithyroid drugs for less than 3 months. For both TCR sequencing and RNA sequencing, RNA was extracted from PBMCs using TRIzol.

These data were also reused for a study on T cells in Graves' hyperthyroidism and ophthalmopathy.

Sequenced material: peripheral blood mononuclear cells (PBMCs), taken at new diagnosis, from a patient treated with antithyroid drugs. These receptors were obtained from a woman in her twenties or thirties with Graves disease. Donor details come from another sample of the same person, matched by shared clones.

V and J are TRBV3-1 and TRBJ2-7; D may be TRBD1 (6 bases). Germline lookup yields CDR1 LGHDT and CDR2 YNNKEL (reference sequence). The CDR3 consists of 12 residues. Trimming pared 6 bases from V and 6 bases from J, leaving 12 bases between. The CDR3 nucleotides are TGTGCCAGCAGTCGAGGCAGGGGCGAGCAGTACTTC. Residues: CASSRGRGEQYF.

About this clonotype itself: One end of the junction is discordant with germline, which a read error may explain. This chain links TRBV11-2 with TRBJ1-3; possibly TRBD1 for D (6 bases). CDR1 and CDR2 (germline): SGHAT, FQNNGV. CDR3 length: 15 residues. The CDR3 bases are TGTGCCAGCAGCTCAGGGGCGTATGCTGGAAACACCGTATATTTT. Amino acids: CASSSGAYAGNTVYF.

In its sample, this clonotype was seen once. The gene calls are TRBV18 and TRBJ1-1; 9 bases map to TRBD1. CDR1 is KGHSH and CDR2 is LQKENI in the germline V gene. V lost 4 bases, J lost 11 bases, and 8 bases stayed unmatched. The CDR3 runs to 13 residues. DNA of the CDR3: TGTGCCAGCTCACTCCGACAGGGGGAGTCTGCTTTCTTT. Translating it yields CASSLRQGESAFF.

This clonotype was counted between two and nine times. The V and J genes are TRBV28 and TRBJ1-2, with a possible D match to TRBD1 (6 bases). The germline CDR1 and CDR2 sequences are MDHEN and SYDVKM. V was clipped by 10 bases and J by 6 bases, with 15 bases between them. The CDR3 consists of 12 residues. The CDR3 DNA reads TGTGCCACCAGGGGCCGCATCGATGGCTACACCTTC. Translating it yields CATRGRIDGYTF.

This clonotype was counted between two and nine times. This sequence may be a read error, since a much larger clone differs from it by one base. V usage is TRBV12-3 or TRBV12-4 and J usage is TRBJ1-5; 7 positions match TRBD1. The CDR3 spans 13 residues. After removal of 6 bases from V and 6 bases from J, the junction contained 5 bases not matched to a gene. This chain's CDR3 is CASRTGPGQPQHF. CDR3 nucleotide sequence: TGTGCCAGCAGGACAGGGCCGGGTCAGCCCCAGCATTTT.

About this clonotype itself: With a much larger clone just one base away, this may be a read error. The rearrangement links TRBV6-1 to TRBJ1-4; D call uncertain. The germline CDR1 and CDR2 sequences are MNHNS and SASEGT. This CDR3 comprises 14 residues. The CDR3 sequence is CASGNDATNEKLLF. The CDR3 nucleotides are TGTGCCAGCGGGAACGATGCAACTAATGAAAAACTGCTTTTT.

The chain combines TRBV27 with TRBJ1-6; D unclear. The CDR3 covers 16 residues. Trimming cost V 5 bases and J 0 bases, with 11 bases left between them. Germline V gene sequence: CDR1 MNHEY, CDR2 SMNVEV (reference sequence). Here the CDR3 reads CASSVMQSSYNSPLHF. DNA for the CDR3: TGTGCCAGCAGTGTAATGCAGAGCTCCTATAATTCACCCCTCCACTTT.

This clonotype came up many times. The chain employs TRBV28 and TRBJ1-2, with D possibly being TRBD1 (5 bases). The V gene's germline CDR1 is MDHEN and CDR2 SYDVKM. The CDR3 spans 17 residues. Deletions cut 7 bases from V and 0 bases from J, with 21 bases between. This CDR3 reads CASTLLGGSTANYGYTF. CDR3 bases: TGTGCCAGCACCCTCCTCGGGGGGTCTACAGCTAACTATGGCTACACCTTC.

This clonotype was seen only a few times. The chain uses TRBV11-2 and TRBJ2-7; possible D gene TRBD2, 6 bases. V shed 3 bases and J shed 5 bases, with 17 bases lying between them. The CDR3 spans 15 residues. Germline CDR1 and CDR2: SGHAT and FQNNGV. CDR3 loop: CASSLGGTERDEQYF. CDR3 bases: TGTGCCAGCAGCTTGGGGGGAACAGAGCGAGACGAGCAGTACTTC.

The CDR3 loop is CASTLVAGPNEQFF. CDR3 bases: TGTGCCAGCACCCTCGTAGCGGGCCCCAATGAGCAGTTCTTC. The chain uses TRBV28 and TRBJ2-1, with TRBD2 matching 7 bases. CDR1 is MDHEN and CDR2 is SYDVKM in the germline V gene. This CDR3 has 14 amino acids. The V gene end was trimmed by 7 bases and the J gene end by 6 bases; junction bases not matched to a gene: 9.

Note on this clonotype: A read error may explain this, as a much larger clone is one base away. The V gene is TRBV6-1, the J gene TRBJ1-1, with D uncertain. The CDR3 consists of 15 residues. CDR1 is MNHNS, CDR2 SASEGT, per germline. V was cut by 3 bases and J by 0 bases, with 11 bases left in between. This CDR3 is CASSEFSSMNTEAFF. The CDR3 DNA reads TGTGCCAGCAGTGAGTTTAGCAGTATGAACACTGAAGCTTTCTTT.

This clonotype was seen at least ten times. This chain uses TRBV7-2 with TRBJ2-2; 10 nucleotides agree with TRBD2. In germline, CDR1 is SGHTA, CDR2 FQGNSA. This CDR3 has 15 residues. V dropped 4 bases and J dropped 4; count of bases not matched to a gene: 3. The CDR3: CASSSRTSGTGELFF. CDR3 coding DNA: TGTGCCAGCAGCTCGCGGACTAGCGGCACCGGGGAGCTGTTTTTT. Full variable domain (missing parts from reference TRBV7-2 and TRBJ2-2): GAGVSQSPSNKVTEKGKDVELRCDPISGHTALYWYRQSLGQGLEFLIYFQGNSAPDKSGLPSDRFSAERTGGSVSTLTIQRTQQEDSAVYLCASSSRTSGTGELFFGEGSRLTVL.

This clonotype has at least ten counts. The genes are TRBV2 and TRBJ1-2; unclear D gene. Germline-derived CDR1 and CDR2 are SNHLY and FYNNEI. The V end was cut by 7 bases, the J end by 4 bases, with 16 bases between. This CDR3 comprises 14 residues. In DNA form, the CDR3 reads TGTGCCAGCACGAGGTCGAATATTGGCTATGGCTACACCTTC. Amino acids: CASTRSNIGYGYTF.

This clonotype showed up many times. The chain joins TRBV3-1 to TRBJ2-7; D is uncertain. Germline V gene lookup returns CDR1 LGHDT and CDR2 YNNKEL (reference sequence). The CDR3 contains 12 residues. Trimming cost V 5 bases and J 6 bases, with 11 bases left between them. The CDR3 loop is CASSGAFAEQYF. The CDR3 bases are TGTGCCAGCAGCGGAGCTTTCGCCGAGCAGTACTTC.

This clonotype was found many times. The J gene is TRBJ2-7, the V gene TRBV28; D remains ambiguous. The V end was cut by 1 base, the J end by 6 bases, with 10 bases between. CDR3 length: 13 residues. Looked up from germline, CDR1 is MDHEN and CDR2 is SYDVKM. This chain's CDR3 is CASSLYQVGEQYF. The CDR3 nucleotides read TGTGCCAGCAGTTTATATCAGGTGGGCGAGCAGTACTTC.

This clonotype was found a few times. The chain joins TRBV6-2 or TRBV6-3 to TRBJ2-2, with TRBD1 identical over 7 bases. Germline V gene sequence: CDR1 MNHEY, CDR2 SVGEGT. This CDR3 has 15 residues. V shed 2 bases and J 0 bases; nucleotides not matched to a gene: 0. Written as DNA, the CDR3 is TGTGCCAGCAGTTACGGGACAGCGAACACCGGGGAGCTGTTTTTT. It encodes CASSYGTANTGELFF.

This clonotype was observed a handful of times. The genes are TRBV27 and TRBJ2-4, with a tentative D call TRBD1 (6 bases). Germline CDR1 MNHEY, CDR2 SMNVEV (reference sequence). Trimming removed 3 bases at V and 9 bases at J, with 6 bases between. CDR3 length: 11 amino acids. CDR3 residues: CASSLGAIQYF. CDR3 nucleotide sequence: TGTGCCAGCAGTTTGGGGGCCATTCAGTACTTC.

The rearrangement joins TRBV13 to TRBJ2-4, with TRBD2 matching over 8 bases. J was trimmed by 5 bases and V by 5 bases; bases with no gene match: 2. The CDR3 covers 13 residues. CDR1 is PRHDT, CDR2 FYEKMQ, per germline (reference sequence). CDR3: CASSLTSENIQYF. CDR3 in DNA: TGTGCCAGCAGCCTGACTAGCGAAAACATTCAGTACTTC. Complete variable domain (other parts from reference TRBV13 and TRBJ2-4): AAGVIQSPRHLIKEKRETATLKCYPIPRHDTVYWYQQGPGQDPQFLISFYEKMQSDKGSIPDRFSAQQFSDYHSELNMSSLELGDSALYFCASSLTSENIQYFGAGTRLSVL.

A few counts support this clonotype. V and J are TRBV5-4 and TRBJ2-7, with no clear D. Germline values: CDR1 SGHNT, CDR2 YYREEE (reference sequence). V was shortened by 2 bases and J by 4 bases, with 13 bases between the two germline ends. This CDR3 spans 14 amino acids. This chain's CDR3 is CASSFADGGYEQYF. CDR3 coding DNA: TGTGCCAGCAGCTTCGCAGACGGTGGATACGAGCAGTACTTC.

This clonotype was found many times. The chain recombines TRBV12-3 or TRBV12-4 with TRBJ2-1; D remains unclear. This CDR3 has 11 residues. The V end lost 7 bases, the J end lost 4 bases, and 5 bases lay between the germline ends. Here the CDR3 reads CASTLYNEQFF. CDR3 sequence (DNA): TGTGCCAGCACACTATACAATGAGCAGTTCTTC.

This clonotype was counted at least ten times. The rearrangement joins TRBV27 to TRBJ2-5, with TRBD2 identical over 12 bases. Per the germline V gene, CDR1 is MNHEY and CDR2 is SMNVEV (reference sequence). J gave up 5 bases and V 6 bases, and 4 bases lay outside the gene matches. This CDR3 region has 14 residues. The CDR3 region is CASRLAGGGETQYF. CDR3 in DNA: TGTGCCAGCAGGCTAGCGGGAGGGGGCGAGACCCAGTACTTC.